This TCR beta chain was sequenced in a study of identical twins. A universal primer site was added by template switching, and unique molecular identifiers were carried by the cDNA. TCRdb analysed the 5' RACE reads with MiXCR anew, one entry per CDR3 protein. Among about 100,000 distinct CDR3 sequences listed, under 7% were seen once. Germline V CDR1 and CDR2: LNHDA, SQIVND (reference sequence). The CDR3 sequence is 14 residues long. V lost 3 bases and J lost 3, with 9 bases in between. This clonotype appeared a few times. Sequenced input: memory T cells sorted from blood. The sequence was obtained from a woman between 45 and 60 years old in good health. The genes are TRBV19 and TRBJ1-5, with TRBD1 as a possible D gene (5 bases). The CDR3 protein is CASSIGRVNQPQHF. Written as DNA, the CDR3 is TGTGCCAGTAGTATTGGCAGGGTCAATCAGCCCCAGCATTTT.